Sequencing of this TCR beta chain was carried out in a study of cytomegalovirus exposure and HLA in healthy donors. Both 60 Vbeta primers and 13 Jbeta primers went into the PCR. Measured with immunoSEQ multiplex PCR; TCRdb has only the in-frame clones, and not every one. The sample includes roughly 100,000 clones, less than 85% seen only once; the top ten take 5.3%. Study-level results: Trimming of TCR beta V- and J-genes showed a link, identified in a later analysis, to a missense DCLRE1C variant. Earlier findings revealed that most TCR beta V segments proved productive either about 90% or about 30% of the time.

As concerns this clone: Its antigen is still unknown.

The V gene end was trimmed by 9 bases and the J gene end by 4 bases; junction bases not matched to a gene: 9. There are 15 residues in the CDR3. The genes are TRBV23-1 and TRBJ2-1; 10 bases match TRBD2. TRBV23-1 is an ORF for which the function is uncertain. The receptor was isolated from a man aged 25 to 45 in good health and CMV-seropositive. Material: PBMCs. The CDR3 here is CASSLAGDSYNEQFF. CDR3 DNA: TGCGCCAGTTCTCTAGCGGGAGACTCATACAATGAGCAGTTCTTC.